This entry describes one T cell receptor (beta chain). Only a few counts were recorded for this clonotype. What this receptor recognizes is not known. The sample holds no much larger clone one base away, and base qualities are not on file. The source of the sample is a study of T-cell reconstitution after alpha-beta-depleted transplantation in children (TCRdb year 2016). Study-wide context: T-cell immune reconstitution after TCRalphabeta/CD19-depleted allogeneic hematopoietic cell transplantation in children was quantitatively tracked in the study by means of TCR repertoire profiling. What the authors observed across the whole study: The apparently early recovery of alphabetaT-cell counts about two months after transplant reportedly depended on only several hundred rapidly expanded clones that came from non-depleted graft cells. The frequencies of hyperexpanded clones fell over the following months, and after one year, T-cell counts and TCRbeta diversity were mostly attributed to newly produced T cells. The high TCRbeta diversity at day 60 in some patients was ascribed to recipient T cells and intrathymic progenitors that had survived conditioning.

The germline V gene provides CDR1 SGHTA and CDR2 FQGTGA. The CDR3 runs 19 residues from the cysteine to the phenylalanine. The kept DNA is CDR3 alone, 57 bases in frame from the first base. The junction carries 22 bases between V and J, which are trimmed by 4 bases and 1 base respectively. The library was obtained by PCR. The sample was run on an Illumina HiSeq 2500. TCR libraries were prepared with molecular barcoding, using unique molecular identifiers to normalize TCRbeta repertoire quantification. Using fastp trimming at Q25 and MiXCR clonotype assembly, TCRdb reanalyzed the public sequencing data and kept in-frame beta chains. Rows with a matching CDR3 protein are joined into one entry that keeps the most common DNA and genes. Within this sample are about 830,000 distinct CDR3 sequences, with around 17% of them counted one time only. The ten largest clones take up about 4.6% of the sample. According to the study, the label for this sample's treatment or condition signals: allogeneic hematopoietic cell transplantation with graft depleted of TCRalphabeta T cells and CD19 B cells. The children who served as transplant recipients had been given grafts of TCRalphabeta/CD19-depleted allogeneic hematopoietic cells.

The sequence was obtained from a male patient between 10 and 17 years old who had a stem cell transplant for acute lymphoblastic leukemia, so the T cells may come from the graft donor. Here the sequenced sample was PBMCs, mostly from graft donor cells, taken 360 days after TCRalphabeta/CD19-depleted stem cell transplant. The chain employs TRBV7-3 and TRBJ2-2; 7 matching bases give a weak D call of TRBD1. The DNA sequence reads TGTGCCAGCAGCTCAGGGGGGTTTGGACCGTCGCTGAACACCGGGGAGCTGTTTTTT. Its protein product is CASSSGGFGPSLNTGELFF.